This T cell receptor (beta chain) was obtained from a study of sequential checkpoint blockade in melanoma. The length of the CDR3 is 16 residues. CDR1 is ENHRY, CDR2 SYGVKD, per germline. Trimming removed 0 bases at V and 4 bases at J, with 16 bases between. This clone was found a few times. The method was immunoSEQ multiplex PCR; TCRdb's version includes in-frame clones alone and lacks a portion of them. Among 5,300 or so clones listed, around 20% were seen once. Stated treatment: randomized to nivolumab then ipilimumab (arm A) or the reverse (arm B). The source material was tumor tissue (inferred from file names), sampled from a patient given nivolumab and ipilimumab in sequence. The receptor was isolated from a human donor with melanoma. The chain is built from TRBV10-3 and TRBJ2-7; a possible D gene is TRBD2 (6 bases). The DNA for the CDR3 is TGTGCCATCAGTGAGTCGCCCGTCCTAGGAGGGTACGAGCAGTACTTC. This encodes CAISESPVLGGYEQYF.